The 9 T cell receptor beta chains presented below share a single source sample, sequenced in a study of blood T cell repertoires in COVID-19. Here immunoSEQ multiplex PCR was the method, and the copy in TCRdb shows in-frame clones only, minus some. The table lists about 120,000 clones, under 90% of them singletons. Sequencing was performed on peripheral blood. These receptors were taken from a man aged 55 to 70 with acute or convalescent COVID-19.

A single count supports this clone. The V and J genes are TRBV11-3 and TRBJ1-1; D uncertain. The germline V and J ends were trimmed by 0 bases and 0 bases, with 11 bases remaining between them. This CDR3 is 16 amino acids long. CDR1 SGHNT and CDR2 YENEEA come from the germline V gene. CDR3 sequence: CASSLEWAAMNTEAFF. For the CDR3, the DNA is TGTGCCAGCAGCTTAGAATGGGCAGCAATGAACACTGAAGCTTTCTTT.

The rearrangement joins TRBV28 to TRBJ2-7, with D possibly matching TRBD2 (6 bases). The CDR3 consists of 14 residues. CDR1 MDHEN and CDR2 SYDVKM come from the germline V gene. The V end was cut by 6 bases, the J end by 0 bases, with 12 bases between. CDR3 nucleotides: TGTGCCAGCAGGTATAGCGGTCCCTCCTACGAGCAGTACTTC. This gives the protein CASRYSGPSYEQYF.

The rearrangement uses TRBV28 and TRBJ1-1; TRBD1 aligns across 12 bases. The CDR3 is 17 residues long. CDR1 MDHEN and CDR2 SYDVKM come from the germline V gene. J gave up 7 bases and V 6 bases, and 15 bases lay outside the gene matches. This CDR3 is CASRPIPGQGAFGEAFF. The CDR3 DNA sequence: TGTGCCAGCAGGCCCATTCCGGGACAGGGGGCGTTCGGTGAAGCTTTCTTT.

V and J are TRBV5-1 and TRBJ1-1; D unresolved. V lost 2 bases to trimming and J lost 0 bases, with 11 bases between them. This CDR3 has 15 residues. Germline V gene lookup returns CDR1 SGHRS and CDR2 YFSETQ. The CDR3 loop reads CASSLPTEVNTEAFF. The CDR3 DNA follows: TGCGCCAGCAGCTTACCGACGGAGGTGAACACTGAAGCTTTCTTT.

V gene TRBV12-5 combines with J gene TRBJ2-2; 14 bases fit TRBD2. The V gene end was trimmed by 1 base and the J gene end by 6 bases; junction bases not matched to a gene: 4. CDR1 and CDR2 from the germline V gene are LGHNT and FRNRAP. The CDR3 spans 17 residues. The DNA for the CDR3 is TGTGCTAGTGGTTTGGGGGGGACTAGCGGGAGCCCCGGGGAGCTGTTTTTT. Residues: CASGLGGTSGSPGELFF.

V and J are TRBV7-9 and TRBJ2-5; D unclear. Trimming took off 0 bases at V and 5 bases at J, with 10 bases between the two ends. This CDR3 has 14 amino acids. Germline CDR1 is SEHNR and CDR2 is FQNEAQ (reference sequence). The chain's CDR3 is CASSLATSRETQYF. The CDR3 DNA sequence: TGTGCCAGCAGCTTAGCAACCTCTAGGGAGACCCAGTACTTC.

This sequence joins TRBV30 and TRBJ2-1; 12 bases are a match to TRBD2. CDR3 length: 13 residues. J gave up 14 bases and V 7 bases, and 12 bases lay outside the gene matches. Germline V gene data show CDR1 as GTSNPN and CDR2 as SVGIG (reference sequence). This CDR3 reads CAYEGLAGGQKFF. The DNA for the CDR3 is TGTGCCTACGAGGGTCTAGCGGGAGGGCAAAAGTTCTTC.

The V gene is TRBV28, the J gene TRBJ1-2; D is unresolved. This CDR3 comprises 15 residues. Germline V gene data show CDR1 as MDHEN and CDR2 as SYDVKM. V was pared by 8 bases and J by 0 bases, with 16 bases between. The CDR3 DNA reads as TGTGCCAGCCGCCTAATGAGGTTTACTAACTATGGCTACACCTTC. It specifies CASRLMRFTNYGYTF.

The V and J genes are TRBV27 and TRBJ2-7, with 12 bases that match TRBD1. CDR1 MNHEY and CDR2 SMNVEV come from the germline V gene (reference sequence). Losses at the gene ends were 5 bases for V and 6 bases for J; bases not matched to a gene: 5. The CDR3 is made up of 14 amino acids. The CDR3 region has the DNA TGTGCCAGCAGTCACGGGACAGGGGGCGTCGAGCAGTACTTC. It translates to CASSHGTGGVEQYF.